This record looks at one T cell receptor beta chain sequence and its context. Its antigen is still unknown. The data belong to a study of T-cell memory formation after mild COVID-19. With V trimmed by 0 bases and J by 0 bases, 7 bases remained unmatched. Germline CDR1 is MNHEY and CDR2 is SVGAGI. The CDR3 consists of 19 residues. Constant-segment-primed 5'RACE gave TCR alpha and TCR beta cDNA libraries with sample barcodes and UMIs. A single record per CDR3 protein comes from TCRdb applying MiXCR to the 5' RACE reads. Seen here are around 250,000 distinct CDR3 sequences, 8% to 9.5% observed once, and the top ten hold approximately 20%. Study results and caveats: The study found balanced CD4/CD8 in clones contracting day 15 to 85 and a CD4+ lean in later expanders. CD4+ contracting clones were found mainly in CM and EM, and CD8+ ones in EMRA.

The chain employs TRBV6-5 and TRBJ2-3; 12 bases fit TRBD2. The sequenced material came from PBMCs or a T cell subset sorted from them (not recorded which). The sequence was collected from a young man who had mild COVID-19 (a few samples of this study predate the infection). Cell type and time point are not known. CDR3 in amino acids: CASSYSPSSGGASTDTQYF. As DNA, the CDR3 is TGTGCCAGCAGTTACTCGCCGTCTAGCGGGGGGGCTAGCACAGATACGCAGTATTTT.